This TCR beta chain was retrieved from a study of early T cells in non-severe SARS-CoV-2 infection. Each CDR3 protein is one row after TCRdb ran MiXCR on the 5' RACE reads. Of 50,000 to 60,000 distinct CDR3 sequences listed, 8.5% to 12% are singletons. Per the germline V gene, CDR1 is GTSNPN and CDR2 is SVGIG (reference sequence). The V and J ends lost 3 bases and 1 base respectively, with 9 bases between them. This CDR3 has 13 residues. This chain joins TRBV30 and TRBJ1-1; D ambiguous. Input material: whole blood. This clonotype was sampled from an adult who was a healthcare worker with PCR-confirmed SARS-CoV-2 infection or an uninfected control (not recorded which). CDR3 residues: CAWRETRNTEAFF. The CDR3 DNA follows: TGTGCCTGGAGGGAGACAAGGAACACTGAAGCTTTCTTT.